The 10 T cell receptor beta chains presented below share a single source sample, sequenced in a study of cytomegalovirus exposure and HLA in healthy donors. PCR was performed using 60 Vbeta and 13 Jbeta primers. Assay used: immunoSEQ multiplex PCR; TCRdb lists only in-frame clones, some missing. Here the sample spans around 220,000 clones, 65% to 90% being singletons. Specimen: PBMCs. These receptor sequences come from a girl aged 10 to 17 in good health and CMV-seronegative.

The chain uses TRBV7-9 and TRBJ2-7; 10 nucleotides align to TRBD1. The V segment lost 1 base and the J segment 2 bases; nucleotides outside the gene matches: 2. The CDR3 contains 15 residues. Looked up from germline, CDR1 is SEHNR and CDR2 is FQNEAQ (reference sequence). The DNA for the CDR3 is TGTGCCAGCAGCTTAGTTGGGACAGGGGCCTACGAGCAGTACTTC. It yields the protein CASSLVGTGAYEQYF.

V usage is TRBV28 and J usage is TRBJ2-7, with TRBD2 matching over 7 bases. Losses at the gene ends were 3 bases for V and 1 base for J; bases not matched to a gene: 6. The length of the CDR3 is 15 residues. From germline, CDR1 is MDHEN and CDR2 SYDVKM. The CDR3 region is CASSFSRGGSYEQYF. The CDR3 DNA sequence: TGTGCCAGCAGTTTTAGCCGGGGAGGGTCCTACGAGCAGTACTTC.

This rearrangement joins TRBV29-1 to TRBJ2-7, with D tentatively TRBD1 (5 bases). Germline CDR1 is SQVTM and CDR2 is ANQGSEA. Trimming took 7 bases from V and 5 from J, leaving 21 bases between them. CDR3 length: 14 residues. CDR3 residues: CSALQGILGDEQYF. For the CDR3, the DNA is TGCAGCGCCCTTCAGGGAATATTAGGAGACGAGCAGTACTTC.

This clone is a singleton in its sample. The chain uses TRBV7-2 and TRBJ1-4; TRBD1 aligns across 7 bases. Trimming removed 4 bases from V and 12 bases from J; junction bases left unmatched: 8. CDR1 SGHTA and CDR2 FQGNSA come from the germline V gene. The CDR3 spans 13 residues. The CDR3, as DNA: TGTGCCAGCAGCTCCGACAGGGTTATCGAACTGTTTTTT. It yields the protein CASSSDRVIELFF.

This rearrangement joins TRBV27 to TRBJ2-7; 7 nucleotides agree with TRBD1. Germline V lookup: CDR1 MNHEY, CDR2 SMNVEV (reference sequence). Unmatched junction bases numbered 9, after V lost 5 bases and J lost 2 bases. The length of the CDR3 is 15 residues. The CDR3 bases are TGTGCCAGCAGTGAACCGGGACAGCTACCCTACGAGCAGTACTTC. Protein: CASSEPGQLPYEQYF.

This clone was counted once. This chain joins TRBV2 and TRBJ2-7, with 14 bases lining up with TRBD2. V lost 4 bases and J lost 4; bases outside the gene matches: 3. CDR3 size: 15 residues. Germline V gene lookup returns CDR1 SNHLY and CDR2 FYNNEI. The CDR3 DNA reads TGTGCCAGCAGTGGGACTAGCGGGAGGTCTTACGAGCAGTACTTC. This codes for CASSGTSGRSYEQYF. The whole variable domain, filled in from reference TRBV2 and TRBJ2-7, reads EPEVTQTPSHQVTQMGQEVILRCVPISNHLYFYWYRQILGQKVEFLVSFYNNEISEKSEIFDDQFSVERPDGSNFTLKIRSTKLEDSAMYFCASSGTSGRSYEQYFGPGTRLTVT.

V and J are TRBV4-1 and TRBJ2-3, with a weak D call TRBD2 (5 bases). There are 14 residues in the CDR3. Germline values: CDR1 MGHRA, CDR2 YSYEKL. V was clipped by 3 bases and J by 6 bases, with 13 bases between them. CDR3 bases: TGCGCCAGCAGCCAGAAGGAGGTGGGTGATACGCAGTATTTT. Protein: CASSQKEVGDTQYF.

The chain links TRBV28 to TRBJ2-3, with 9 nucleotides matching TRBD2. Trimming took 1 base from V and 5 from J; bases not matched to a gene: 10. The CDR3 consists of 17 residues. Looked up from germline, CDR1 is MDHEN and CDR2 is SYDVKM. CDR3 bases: TGTGCCAGCAGTTTATCGGGACGCGGGAGGGCCGGAGATACGCAGTATTTT. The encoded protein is CASSLSGRGRAGDTQYF.

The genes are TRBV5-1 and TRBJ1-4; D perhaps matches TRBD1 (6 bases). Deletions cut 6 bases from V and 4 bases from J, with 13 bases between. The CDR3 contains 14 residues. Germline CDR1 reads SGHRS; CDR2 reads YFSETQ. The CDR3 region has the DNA TGCGCCAGCAAGCGACAGGCTAATAATGAAAAACTGTTTTTT. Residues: CASKRQANNEKLFF.

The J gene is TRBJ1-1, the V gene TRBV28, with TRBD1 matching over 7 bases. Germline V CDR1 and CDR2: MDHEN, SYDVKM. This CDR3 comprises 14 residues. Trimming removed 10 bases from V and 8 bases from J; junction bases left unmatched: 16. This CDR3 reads CAIRDSESVQEAFF. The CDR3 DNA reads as TGTGCCATCAGGGACAGCGAGAGTGTCCAAGAAGCTTTCTTT.